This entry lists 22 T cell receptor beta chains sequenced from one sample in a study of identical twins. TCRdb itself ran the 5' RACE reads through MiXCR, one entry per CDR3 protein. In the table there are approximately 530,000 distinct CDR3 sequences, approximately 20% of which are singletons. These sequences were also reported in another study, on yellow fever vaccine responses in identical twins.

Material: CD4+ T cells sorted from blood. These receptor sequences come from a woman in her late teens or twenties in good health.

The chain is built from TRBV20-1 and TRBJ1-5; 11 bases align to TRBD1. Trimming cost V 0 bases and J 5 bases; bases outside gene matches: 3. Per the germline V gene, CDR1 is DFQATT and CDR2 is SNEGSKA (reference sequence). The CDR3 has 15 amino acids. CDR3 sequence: CSARDGTGGDQPQHF. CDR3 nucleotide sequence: TGCAGTGCTAGAGATGGGACAGGGGGGGATCAGCCCCAGCATTTT.

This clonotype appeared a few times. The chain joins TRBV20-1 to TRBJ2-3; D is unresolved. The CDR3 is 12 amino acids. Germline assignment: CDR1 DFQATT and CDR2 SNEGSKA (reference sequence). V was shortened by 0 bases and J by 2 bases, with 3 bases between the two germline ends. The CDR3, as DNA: TGCAGTGCTAGAGAGTTCACAGATACGCAGTATTTT. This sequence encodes CSAREFTDTQYF.

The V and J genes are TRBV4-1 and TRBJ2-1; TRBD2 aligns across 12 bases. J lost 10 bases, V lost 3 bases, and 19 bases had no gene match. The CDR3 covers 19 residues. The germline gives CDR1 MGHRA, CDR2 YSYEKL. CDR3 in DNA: TGCGCCAGCAGCCACCTGGATGTCGCTAGACTAGCGGGAGAGGAGGAGCAGTTCTTC. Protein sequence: CASSHLDVARLAGEEEQFF.

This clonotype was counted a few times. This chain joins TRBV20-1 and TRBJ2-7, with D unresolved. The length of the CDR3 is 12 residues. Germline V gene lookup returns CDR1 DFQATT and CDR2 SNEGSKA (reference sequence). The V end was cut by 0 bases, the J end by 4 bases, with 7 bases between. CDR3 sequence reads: CSARDLPYEQYF. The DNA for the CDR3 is TGCAGTGCTAGAGATCTGCCATACGAGCAGTACTTC.

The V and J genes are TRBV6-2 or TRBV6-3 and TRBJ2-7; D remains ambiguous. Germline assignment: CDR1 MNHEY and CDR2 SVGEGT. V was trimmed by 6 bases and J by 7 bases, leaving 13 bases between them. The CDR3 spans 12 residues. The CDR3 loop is CASSPRVGEQYF. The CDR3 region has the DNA TGTGCCAGCAGCCCCCGGGTAGGGGAGCAGTACTTC.

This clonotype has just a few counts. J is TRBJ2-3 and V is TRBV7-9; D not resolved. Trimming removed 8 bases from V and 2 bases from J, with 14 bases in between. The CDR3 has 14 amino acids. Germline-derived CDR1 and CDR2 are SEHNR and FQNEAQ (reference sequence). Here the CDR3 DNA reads TGTGCCAGCCCCACTCTGGCGGACACAGATACGCAGTATTTT. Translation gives CASPTLADTDTQYF. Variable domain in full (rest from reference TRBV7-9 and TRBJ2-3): DTGVSQNPRHKITKRGQNVTFRCDPISEHNRLYWYRQTLGQGPEFLTYFQNEAQLEKSRLLSDRFSAERPKGSFSTLEIQRTEQGDSAMYLCASPTLADTDTQYFGPGTRLTVL.

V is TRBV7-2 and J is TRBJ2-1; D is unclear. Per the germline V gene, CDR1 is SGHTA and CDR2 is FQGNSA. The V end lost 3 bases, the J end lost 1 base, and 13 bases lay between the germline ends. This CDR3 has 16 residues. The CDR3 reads CASSFSLGWSYNEQFF. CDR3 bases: TGTGCCAGCAGCTTTAGTTTGGGGTGGTCCTACAATGAGCAGTTCTTC.

CDR3 in DNA: TGCAGTGCTGGGGGTAGGAATTACTACAATGAGCAGTTCTTC. It translates to CSAGGRNYYNEQFF. The J gene is TRBJ2-1, the V gene TRBV20-1, with D perhaps matching TRBD1 or TRBD2 (5 bases each). This CDR3 has 14 amino acids. Trimming removed 5 bases from V and 3 bases from J, with 14 bases in between. The germline V gene encodes CDR1 DFQATT and CDR2 SNEGSKA (reference sequence).

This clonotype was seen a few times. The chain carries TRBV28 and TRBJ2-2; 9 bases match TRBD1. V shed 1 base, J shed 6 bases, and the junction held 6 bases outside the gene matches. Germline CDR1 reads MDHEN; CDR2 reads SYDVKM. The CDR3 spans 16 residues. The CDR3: CASSLFRTGAPGELFF. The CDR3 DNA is TGTGCCAGCAGTTTATTCCGGACAGGGGCCCCCGGGGAGCTGTTTTTT.

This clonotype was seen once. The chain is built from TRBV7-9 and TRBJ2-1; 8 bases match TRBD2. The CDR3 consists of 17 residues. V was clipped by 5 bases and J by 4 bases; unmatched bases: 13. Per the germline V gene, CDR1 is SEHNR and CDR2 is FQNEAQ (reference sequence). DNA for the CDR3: TGTGCCAGCAGCCCAATACCGGTGGCGGGGGGTTACAATGAGCAGTTCTTC. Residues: CASSPIPVAGGYNEQFF.

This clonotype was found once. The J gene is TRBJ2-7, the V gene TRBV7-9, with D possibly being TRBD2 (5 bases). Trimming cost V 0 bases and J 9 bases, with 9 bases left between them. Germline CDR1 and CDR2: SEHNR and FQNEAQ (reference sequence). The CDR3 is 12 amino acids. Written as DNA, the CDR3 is TGTGCCAGCAGCTTAGCGTTGGCGGGGCAGTACTTC. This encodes CASSLALAGQYF.

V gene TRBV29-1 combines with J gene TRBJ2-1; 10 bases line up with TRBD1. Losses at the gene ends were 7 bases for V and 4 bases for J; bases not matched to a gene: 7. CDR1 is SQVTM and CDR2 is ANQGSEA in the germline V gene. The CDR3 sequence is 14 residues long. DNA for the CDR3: TGCAGCGCAGGGACAGGGGCTTTATACAATGAGCAGTTCTTC. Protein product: CSAGTGALYNEQFF.

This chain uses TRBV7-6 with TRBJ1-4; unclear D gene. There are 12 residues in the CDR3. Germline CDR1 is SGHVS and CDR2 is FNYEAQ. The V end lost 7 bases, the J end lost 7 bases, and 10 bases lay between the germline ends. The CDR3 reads CASTLNGEKLFF. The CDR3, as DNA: TGTGCCAGCACTTTAAACGGTGAAAAACTGTTTTTT. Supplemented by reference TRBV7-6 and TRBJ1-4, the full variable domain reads GAGVSQSPRYKVTKRGQDVALRCDPISGHVSLYWYRQALGQGPEFLTYFNYEAQQDKSGLPNDRFSAERPEGSISTLTIQRTEQRDSAMYRCASTLNGEKLFFGSGTQLSVL.

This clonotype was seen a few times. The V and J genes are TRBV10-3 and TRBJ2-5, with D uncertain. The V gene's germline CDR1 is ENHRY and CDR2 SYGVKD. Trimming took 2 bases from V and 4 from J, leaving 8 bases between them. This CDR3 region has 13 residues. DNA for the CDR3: TGTGCCATCAGTGAGACTGCTCGAGAGACCCAGTACTTC. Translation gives CAISETARETQYF.

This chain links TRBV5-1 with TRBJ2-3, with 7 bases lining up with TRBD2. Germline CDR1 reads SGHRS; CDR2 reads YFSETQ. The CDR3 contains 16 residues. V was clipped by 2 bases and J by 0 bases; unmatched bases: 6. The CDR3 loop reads CASSFQAGTSTDTQYF. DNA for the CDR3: TGCGCCAGCAGCTTCCAAGCGGGAACTAGCACAGATACGCAGTATTTT.

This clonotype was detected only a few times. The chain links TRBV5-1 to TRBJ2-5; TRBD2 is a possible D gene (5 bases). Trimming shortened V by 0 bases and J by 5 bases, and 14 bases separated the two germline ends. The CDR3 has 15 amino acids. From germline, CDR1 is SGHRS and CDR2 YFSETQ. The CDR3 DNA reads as TGCGCCAGCAGCTTGGACCTCCGGGAAGGGGAGACCCAGTACTTC. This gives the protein CASSLDLREGETQYF.

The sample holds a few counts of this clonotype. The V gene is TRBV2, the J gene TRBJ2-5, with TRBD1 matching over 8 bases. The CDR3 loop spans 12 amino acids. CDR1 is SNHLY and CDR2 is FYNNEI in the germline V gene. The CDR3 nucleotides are TGTGCTTCGGGACAGGAGCAAGAGACCCAGTACTTC. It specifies CASGQEQETQYF.

In DNA form, the CDR3 reads TGTGCCAGCAGCCGCAGAGAGGGATCCTATGGCTACACCTTC. This translates into CASSRREGSYGYTF. This chain connects TRBV3-1 to TRBJ1-2; D is ambiguous. The CDR3 covers 14 residues. Trimming took off 4 bases at V and 4 bases at J, with 13 bases between the two ends. Germline V gene sequence: CDR1 LGHDT, CDR2 YNNKEL (reference sequence).

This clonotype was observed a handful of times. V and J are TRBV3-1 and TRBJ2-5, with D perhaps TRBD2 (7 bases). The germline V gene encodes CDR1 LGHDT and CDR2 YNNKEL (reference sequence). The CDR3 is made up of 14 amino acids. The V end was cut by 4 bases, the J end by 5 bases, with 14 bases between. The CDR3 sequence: CASSPGGREETQYF. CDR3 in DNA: TGTGCCAGCAGCCCCGGGGGGCGGGAGGAGACCCAGTACTTC.

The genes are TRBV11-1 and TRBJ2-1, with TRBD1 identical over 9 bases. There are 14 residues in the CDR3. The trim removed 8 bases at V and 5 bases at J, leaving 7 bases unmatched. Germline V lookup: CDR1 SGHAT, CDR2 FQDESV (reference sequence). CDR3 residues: CASATGTGNNEQFF. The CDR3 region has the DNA TGTGCCAGCGCCACCGGGACAGGGAACAATGAGCAGTTCTTC.

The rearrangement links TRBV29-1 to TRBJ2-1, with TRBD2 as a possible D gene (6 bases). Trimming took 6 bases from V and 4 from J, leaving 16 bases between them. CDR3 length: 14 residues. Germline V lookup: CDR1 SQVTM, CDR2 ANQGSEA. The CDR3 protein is CSVRRDSNYNEQFF. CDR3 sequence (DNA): TGCAGCGTCCGCCGGGACTCCAATTACAATGAGCAGTTCTTC.

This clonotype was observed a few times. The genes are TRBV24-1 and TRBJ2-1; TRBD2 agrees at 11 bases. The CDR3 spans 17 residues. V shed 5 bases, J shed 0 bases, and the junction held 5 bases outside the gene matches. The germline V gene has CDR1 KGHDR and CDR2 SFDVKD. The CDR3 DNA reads TGTGCCACCAGTGCCCAGCTAGCGGGGGGCTCCTACAATGAGCAGTTCTTC. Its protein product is CATSAQLAGGSYNEQFF.